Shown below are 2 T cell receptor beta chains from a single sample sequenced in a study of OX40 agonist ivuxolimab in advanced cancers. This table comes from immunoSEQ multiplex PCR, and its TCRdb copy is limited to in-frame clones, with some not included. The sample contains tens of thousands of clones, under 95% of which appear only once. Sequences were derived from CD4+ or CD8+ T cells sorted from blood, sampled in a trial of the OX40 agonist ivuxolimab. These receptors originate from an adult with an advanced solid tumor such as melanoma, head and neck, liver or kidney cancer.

The CDR3 spells CASSPTGSRVYEQYF. The CDR3 coding sequence is TGTGCCAGCAGCCCGACAGGGTCGAGGGTCTACGAGCAGTACTTC. The rearrangement links TRBV9 to TRBJ2-5; 7 positions match TRBD1. Matching the DNA end better, TRBJ2-7 makes the J call doubtful. This CDR3 has 15 amino acids. Germline V lookup: CDR1 SGDLS, CDR2 YYNGEE.

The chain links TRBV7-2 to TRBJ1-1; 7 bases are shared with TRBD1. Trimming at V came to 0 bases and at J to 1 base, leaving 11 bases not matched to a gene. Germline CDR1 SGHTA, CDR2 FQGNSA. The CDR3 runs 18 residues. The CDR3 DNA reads TGTGCCAGCAGCTTAGCGTTAGGACAGGTTGAGACGAACACTGAAGCTTTCTTT. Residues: CASSLALGQVETNTEAFF.